Below, 2 T cell receptor beta chains from the same sample are listed, as sequenced in a study of Ad26.COV2.S vaccination and SARS-CoV-2 variants. Produced via immunoSEQ multiplex PCR; TCRdb's table is partial and in-frame only. This sample has tens of thousands of clones, with approximately 86% found just once. The specimen comprised peripheral blood, sampled after recovery from COVID-19. These TCRs come from a human donor who had recovered from COVID-19.

The chain employs TRBV19 and TRBJ1-5; D gene ambiguous. Germline-derived CDR1 and CDR2 are LNHDA and SQIVND (reference sequence). The CDR3 runs to 17 residues. V was trimmed by 2 bases and J by 1 base, leaving 15 bases between them. Written as DNA, the CDR3 is TGTGCCAGTAGTATAATTTCTGGGAGATGGAGCAATCAGCCCCAGCATTTT. It yields the protein CASSIISGRWSNQPQHF.

With respect to this clone: In the same sample, other DNA sequences code for this CDR3. V and J are TRBV5-1 and TRBJ2-3; D not certain. Trimming stripped 2 bases from V and 0 bases from J, with 13 bases between. Germline V lookup: CDR1 SGHRS, CDR2 YFSETQ. The length of the CDR3 is 16 residues. CDR3 DNA: TGCGCCAGCAGCTTAAACGGGCGAACTAGCACAGATACGCAGTATTTT. This translates into CASSLNGRTSTDTQYF.